This T cell receptor (beta chain) originates from a study of blood T cells in healthy people across ages. Primers used in a second PCR of about 6 to 11 cycles were a sample-barcoded 5' primer and a J-beta primer mix. TCRdb reanalysed the 5' RACE reads using MiXCR and keeps one entry per CDR3 protein. This sample yields about 720,000 distinct CDR3 sequences, of which around 25% are seen a single time; 3.7% belongs to the top ten. The CDR3 is 15 amino acids. From germline, CDR1 is SGHTA and CDR2 FQGTGA. V trimming: 2 bases; J trimming: 6 bases; junction bases outside the gene matches: 8. These data also featured in a second study, about T cells of mothers and their children.

The sample taken for sequencing was blood. The V and J genes are TRBV7-3 and TRBJ2-3; TRBD1 agrees at 7 bases. This clonotype was sampled from a boy aged 5-17 years in good health. The CDR3 sequence is CASSLGDRDPDTQYF. The CDR3 DNA reads as TGTGCCAGCAGCTTAGGGGACAGAGACCCCGATACGCAGTATTTT.